This TCR beta chain comes out of a study of control samples from healthy donors and cancer patients (dated by TCRdb to 2019 to 2021). From the cysteine up to the phenylalanine, the CDR3 has a length of 15 residues. Only CDR3 DNA is held: 45 bases, read in frame from base 1. V has 5 bases trimmed and J has 6 bases trimmed; junction bases matching no gene number 10. Via the germline V gene (reference sequence), CDR1 is SEHNR and CDR2 FQNEAQ. Library preparation was by the immunoSEQ multiplex PCR assay. TCRdb carries this immuneACCESS record with in-frame sequences only. Its versions omit some clonotypes, under half of them owing to an unresolved V gene in the studies checked, with the rest unexplained. This sample holds 150,000 to 200,000 clones; approximately 90% were observed only once. More than 1.3% of the sample is in the top ten clones. On this clone itself: The specificity of this receptor is unknown. Base qualities are not recorded, but no much larger clone differs from it by a single base.

The V and J segments used are TRBV7-9 and TRBJ1-2; 9 bases in between match TRBD1. The source is a man younger than 45 in good health. The sequenced sample consisted of blood. In nucleotide form, the sequence is TGTGCCAGCAGCCCGACAGGGACAGGGTCCCATGGCTACACCTTC. Its amino acids are CASSPTGTGSHGYTF. The CDR3, completed at both ends by the reference TRBV7-9 and TRBJ1-2 genes, gives the full variable domain DTGVSQNPRHKITKRGQNVTFRCDPISEHNRLYWYRQTLGQGPEFLTYFQNEAQLEKSRLLSDRFSAERPKGSFSTLEIQRTEQGDSAMYLCASSPTGTGSHGYTFGSGTRLTVV.